The 24 T cell receptor beta chains below all came from one sample that was sequenced in a study of blood T cell repertoires in COVID-19. Sequencing used immunoSEQ multiplex PCR; TCRdb keeps in-frame clones, though not all of them. The sample lists 150,000 to 170,000 clones, under 95% occurring once. The sequenced material came from peripheral blood. Receptor source: a man over 45 with acute or convalescent COVID-19.

This chain connects TRBV19 to TRBJ2-4; 8 nucleotides line up with TRBD1. After removal of 6 bases from V and 7 bases from J, the junction contained 8 bases not matched to a gene. The germline CDR1 and CDR2 sequences are LNHDA and SQIVND (reference sequence). This CDR3 comprises 14 residues. In DNA form, the CDR3 reads TGTGCCAGTAGCAACATACAGGGGGATAACATTCAGTACTTC. Translating it yields CASSNIQGDNIQYF.

The J gene is TRBJ2-2, the V gene TRBV4-3; D is perhaps TRBD1 (6 bases). V shed 5 bases and J shed 1 base, with 14 bases lying between them. The CDR3 spans 16 residues. Germline CDR1 LGHNA, CDR2 YSLEER. The CDR3, as DNA: TGCGCCAGCAGCACTAGACAGGTTATGAACACCGGGGAGCTGTTTTTT. Its protein product is CASSTRQVMNTGELFF.

The chain couples TRBV4-1 to TRBJ1-2; 8 bases match TRBD1. The germline V gene has CDR1 MGHRA and CDR2 YSYEKL. The length of the CDR3 is 15 residues. The junction had 8 bases not matched to a gene; V was cut back by 4 bases and J by 4 bases. This CDR3 reads CASSRGQGNRYGYTF. DNA of the CDR3: TGCGCCAGCAGCCGAGGACAGGGAAACCGCTATGGCTACACCTTC.

The chain has TRBV4-1 and TRBJ1-5; TRBD1 aligns across 7 bases. The germline V gene encodes CDR1 MGHRA and CDR2 YSYEKL. CDR3 size: 15 residues. J lost 7 bases, V lost 0 bases, and 6 bases had no gene match. The CDR3 spells CASSQDPGGRQPQHF. CDR3 bases: TGCGCCAGCAGCCAAGATCCAGGGGGTAGGCAGCCCCAGCATTTT.

V and J are TRBV6-2 or TRBV6-3 and TRBJ2-2, with unresolved D. Germline assignment: CDR1 MNHEY and CDR2 SVGEGT. Trimming stripped 2 bases from V and 7 bases from J, with 8 bases between. The length of the CDR3 is 13 residues. CDR3 residues: CASSYPSVGELFF. The CDR3 DNA follows: TGTGCCAGCAGTTACCCTTCGGTCGGGGAGCTGTTTTTT.

V and J are TRBV3-1 (or the pseudogene TRBV3-2) and TRBJ1-5; TRBD1 might be the D (5 bases). The germline V and J ends were trimmed by 3 bases and 5 bases, with 14 bases remaining between them. The CDR3 is 15 amino acids. The germline gives CDR1 LGHDT, CDR2 YNNKEL (reference sequence). The CDR3: CASSQGGGVDQPQHF. CDR3 bases: TGTGCCAGCAGCCAGGGGGGTGGGGTAGATCAGCCCCAGCATTTT.

This clone has a handful of counts. The chain links TRBV19 to TRBJ1-5; D possibly corresponds to TRBD1 (6 bases). V dropped 5 bases and J dropped 2 bases, with 13 bases sitting between them. Germline CDR1 reads LNHDA; CDR2 reads SQIVND (reference sequence). The CDR3 runs to 15 residues. CDR3 protein: CASSLGGSGNQPQHF. CDR3 nucleotide sequence: TGTGCCAGTAGTCTTGGGGGCTCGGGCAATCAGCCCCAGCATTTT.

The genes are TRBV9 and TRBJ2-3; D is unclear. The germline V gene has CDR1 SGDLS and CDR2 YYNGEE. CDR3 length: 13 amino acids. The V and J ends lost 3 bases and 7 bases respectively, with 12 bases between them. The CDR3 nucleotides are TGTGCCAGCAGCGCTCTAGGAGCCCATACGCAGTATTTT. It is translated as CASSALGAHTQYF.

The CDR3: CSAQQGPGQPQHF. CDR3 sequence (DNA): TGCAGCGCCCAACAGGGGCCCGGGCAGCCCCAGCATTTT. The genes are TRBV29-1 and TRBJ1-5; TRBD1 agrees at 7 bases. The germline V gene has CDR1 SQVTM and CDR2 ANQGSEA. The CDR3 totals 13 residues. Trimming cost V 7 bases and J 7 bases; bases outside gene matches: 10.

The V and J genes are TRBV14 and TRBJ2-7; 8 nucleotides match TRBD1. V lost 4 bases and J lost 4; bases outside the gene matches: 6. The germline V gene encodes CDR1 SGHDN and CDR2 FVKESK. This CDR3 spans 14 amino acids. The CDR3 DNA follows: TGTGCCAGCAGCCCCAGGACAGGGAGGTACGAGCAGTACTTC. Translated, it gives CASSPRTGRYEQYF.

The chain has TRBV6-6 and TRBJ1-1; D may be TRBD1 (5 bases). The CDR3 spans 12 residues. CDR1 is MNHNY, CDR2 SVGAGI, per germline (reference sequence). V was pared by 4 bases and J by 6 bases, with 9 bases between. This CDR3 is CASSLGESEAFF. The CDR3 nucleotides read TGTGCCAGCAGTTTAGGGGAATCTGAAGCTTTCTTT.

V is TRBV2 and J is TRBJ2-5; 10 bases map to TRBD2. This CDR3 contains 15 residues. V lost 3 bases, J lost 3 bases, and 4 bases stayed unmatched. Germline CDR1 reads SNHLY; CDR2 reads FYNNEI. The DNA of the CDR3 is TGTGCCAGCAGTGAGGGTCTAGCGGGGGAAGAGACCCAGTACTTC. As protein: CASSEGLAGEETQYF.

CDR3: CARGIRGTSETNTGELFF. The CDR3 coding sequence is TGTGCCCGTGGGATACGGGGGACTAGCGAGACGAACACCGGGGAGCTGTTTTTT. The genes are TRBV27 and TRBJ2-2; 10 bases are a match to TRBD2. The CDR3 runs to 18 residues. Trimming cost V 11 bases and J 0 bases; bases outside gene matches: 15. Germline lookup yields CDR1 MNHEY and CDR2 SMNVEV (reference sequence).

The chain is built from TRBV18 and TRBJ2-2, with 9 bases that match TRBD1. The CDR3 extends over 16 amino acids. V shed 0 bases and J 4 bases; nucleotides not matched to a gene: 3. Germline loops: CDR1 KGHSH, CDR2 LQKENI. The CDR3 DNA is TGTGCCAGCTCACCACCCCGACAGGGGGGCACCGGGGAGCTGTTTTTT. Translated: CASSPPRQGGTGELFF. The complete variable domain, with remaining parts taken from reference TRBV18 and TRBJ2-2, reads NAGVMQNPRHLVRRRGQEARLRCSPMKGHSHVYWYRQLPEEGLKFMVYLQKENIIDESGMPKERFSAEFPKEGPSILRIQQVVRGDSAAYFCASSPPRQGGTGELFFGEGSRLTVL.

The chain carries TRBV7-2 and TRBJ2-1; no clear D gene. Trimming took 1 base from V and 4 from J, leaving 5 bases between them. Germline CDR1 is SGHTA and CDR2 is FQGNSA. CDR3 size: 13 residues. CDR3 in DNA: TGTGCCAGCAGCTTAGTCAGGTACAATGAGCAGTTCTTC. Residues: CASSLVRYNEQFF.

This chain uses TRBV28 with TRBJ1-2, with D tentatively TRBD1 (5 bases). In germline, CDR1 is MDHEN, CDR2 SYDVKM. This CDR3 is 13 amino acids long. The V gene lost 3 bases and the J gene lost 2 bases, with 7 bases spanning the gap. The CDR3 protein is CASSLRQNYGYTF. The CDR3, as DNA: TGTGCCAGCAGTTTGAGACAGAACTATGGCTACACCTTC.

The chain employs TRBV6-2 or TRBV6-3 and TRBJ2-1, with 8 nucleotides matching TRBD1. This CDR3 spans 16 amino acids. Germline CDR1 reads MNHEY; CDR2 reads SVGEGT. Trimming removed 4 bases from V and 0 bases from J; junction bases left unmatched: 5. The CDR3 spells CASSSRTGSSYNEQFF. Here the CDR3 DNA reads TGTGCCAGCAGTTCCCGGACAGGGAGCTCCTACAATGAGCAGTTCTTC.

The rearrangement links TRBV7-9 to TRBJ2-1, with 7 bases aligning to TRBD1. Germline CDR1 and CDR2: SEHNR and FQNEAQ (reference sequence). This CDR3 is 12 amino acids long. Germline trimming cut 5 bases from V and 9 bases from J; bases unmatched to any gene: 4. The CDR3 DNA is TGTGCCAGCAGCGCACAGGGGTTTGAGCAGTTCTTC. This translates into CASSAQGFEQFF. The complete variable domain, with remaining parts taken from reference TRBV7-9 and TRBJ2-1, reads DTGVSQNPRHKITKRGQNVTFRCDPISEHNRLYWYRQTLGQGPEFLTYFQNEAQLEKSRLLSDRFSAERPKGSFSTLEIQRTEQGDSAMYLCASSAQGFEQFFGPGTRLTVL.

The V gene is TRBV7-6, the J gene TRBJ2-5; 12 nucleotides align to TRBD2. This CDR3 contains 16 residues. CDR1 is SGHVS and CDR2 is FNYEAQ in the germline V gene. V lost 5 bases, J lost 2 bases, and 6 bases stayed unmatched. CDR3 residues: CASSLRTSGVQETQYF. As DNA, the CDR3 is TGTGCCAGCAGCCTCAGGACTAGCGGGGTACAAGAGACCCAGTACTTC.

Regarding this clone: Other DNA variants within this sample encode the same CDR3. This chain joins TRBV19 and TRBJ1-1; perhaps TRBD1 as D (6 bases). The CDR3 spans 13 residues. Germline V gene sequence: CDR1 LNHDA, CDR2 SQIVND (reference sequence). Trimming took off 6 bases at V and 1 base at J, with 9 bases between the two ends. The CDR3 DNA follows: TGTGCCAGTAGGCAGACAGGGAACACTGAAGCTTTCTTT. Amino acids: CASRQTGNTEAFF.

As regards this clone: The sample has other DNA sequences that encode this CDR3 too. CDR3 region: CASSFRGETQYF. CDR3 bases: TGCGCCAGCAGCTTCAGGGGAGAGACCCAGTACTTC. The chain carries TRBV5-1 and TRBJ2-5; maybe TRBD1 (6 bases). With 2 bases removed from V and 4 bases from J, the gap between germline ends came to 6 bases. Germline V lookup: CDR1 SGHRS, CDR2 YFSETQ. CDR3 length: 12 residues.

The gene calls are TRBV21-1 and TRBJ1-1; the table assigns TRBD1, which was not confirmed against the DNA. TRBV21-1 is a pseudogene. CDR3 size: 14 residues. CDR3 amino acids: CASPDRRVDTEAFF. For the CDR3, the DNA is TGTGCCAGTCCAGATCGCAGGGTTGACACTGAAGCTTTCTTT.

This sequence joins TRBV7-3 and TRBJ1-6, with D possibly TRBD1 on 6 matching bases. Germline CDR1 and CDR2: SGHTA and FQGTGA. CDR3 size: 15 residues. Trimming shortened V by 2 bases and J by 5 bases, and 10 bases separated the two germline ends. CDR3 amino acids: CASSLQGRDNSPLHF. The CDR3 DNA is TGTGCCAGCAGCTTACAGGGGCGGGATAATTCACCCCTCCACTTT.

The CDR3 region has the DNA TGTGCCAGCAGACGACAGGGGTCGAGCGGAAACACCATATATTTT. Translation gives CASRRQGSSGNTIYF. The genes are TRBV28 and TRBJ1-3; 8 positions match TRBD1. Trimming took 6 bases from V and 4 from J; bases not matched to a gene: 8. Germline values: CDR1 MDHEN, CDR2 SYDVKM. The CDR3 contains 15 residues.